Below are 8 T cell receptor beta chains sequenced from a single sample in a study of T cell repertoires in aging, cancer and after chemotherapy. The template was genomic DNA from peripheral blood, not RNA. A mixed TRB-A/B primer pool amplified rearranged TRB by multiplex touch-down PCR. A single record per CDR3 protein comes from TCRdb applying MiXCR to the multiplex PCR reads. This table holds approximately 2,000 distinct CDR3 sequences, approximately 34% found once. The specimen was blood. The receptors stem from a human donor with a solid tumor.

The rearrangement uses TRBV19 and TRBJ2-7; 7 positions agree with TRBD1. Per the germline V gene, CDR1 is LNHDA and CDR2 is SQIVND (reference sequence). V dropped 3 bases and J dropped 2; count of bases not matched to a gene: 4. CDR3 size: 14 residues. The CDR3 is CASSITGVAYEQYF. As DNA, the CDR3 is TGTGCCAGTAGTATTACAGGGGTGGCCTACGAGCAGTACTTC.

This clonotype was detected only a few times. The chain employs TRBV30 and TRBJ1-2; D is ambiguous. From germline, CDR1 is GTSNPN and CDR2 SVGIG (reference sequence). This CDR3 spans 12 amino acids. V dropped 5 bases and J dropped 6 bases, with 13 bases sitting between them. The CDR3 loop is CAWGGSSHGYTF. The CDR3 region has the DNA TGTGCCTGGGGAGGCAGCAGTCATGGCTACACCTTC. Full variable domain (remainder filled in from reference TRBV30 and TRBJ1-2): SQTIHQWPATLVQPVGSPLSLECTVEGTSNPNLYWYRQAAGRGLQLLFYSVGIGQISSEVPQNLSASRPQDRQFILSSKKLLLSDSGFYLCAWGGSSHGYTFGSGTRLTVV.

This chain links TRBV7-9 with TRBJ2-4, with 8 bases that match TRBD2. V trimming: 4 bases; J trimming: 1 base; junction bases outside the gene matches: 9. The germline V gene has CDR1 SEHNR and CDR2 FQNEAQ (reference sequence). The CDR3 consists of 17 residues. CDR3 in amino acids: CASSSPFSGGAKNIQYF. The CDR3 DNA reads as TGTGCCAGCAGCTCCCCGTTTTCGGGGGGGGCCAAAAACATTCAGTACTTC.

V is TRBV15 and J is TRBJ2-3; D remains ambiguous. The CDR3 sequence is 21 residues long. CDR1 LNHNV and CDR2 YYDKDF come from the germline V gene (reference sequence). V was cut by 1 base and J by 2 bases, with 28 bases left in between. In DNA, the CDR3 is TGTGCCACCAGCAGAGGTATAAGCAACCCCCCTTTCACACAACACACAGATACGCAGTATTTT. This encodes CATSRGISNPPFTQHTDTQYF.

Relative to its sample, this clonotype is large. This sequence joins TRBV11-2 and TRBJ1-2; D is uncertain. The V end was cut by 4 bases, the J end by 6 bases, with 18 bases between. CDR1 SGHAT and CDR2 FQNNGV come from the germline V gene. This CDR3 spans 15 amino acids. The CDR3, as DNA: TGTGCCAGCAGCTCATGGGGAAGACCCGGAGATGGCTACACCTTC. It specifies CASSSWGRPGDGYTF.

This clonotype was counted only a few times. The V call is TRBV6-4, the J call TRBJ2-3; D is possibly TRBD1 or TRBD2 (5 bases each). The CDR3 has 14 amino acids. From germline, CDR1 is MRHNA and CDR2 SNTAGT. V was clipped by 3 bases and J by 5 bases, with 12 bases between them. The CDR3 loop is CASSDGDEGDTQYF. CDR3 coding DNA: TGTGCCAGCAGTGATGGGGACGAGGGAGATACGCAGTATTTT.

The genes are TRBV24-1 and TRBJ2-2; the D gene is possibly TRBD2 (6 bases). The V and J ends lost 5 bases and 7 bases respectively, with 10 bases between them. Per the germline V gene, CDR1 is KGHDR and CDR2 is SFDVKD. CDR3 size: 13 residues. The CDR3 nucleotides are TGTGCCACCAGTGCCAGAGCGGGCGGGGAGCTGTTTTTT. Translated, it gives CATSARAGGELFF.

The chain has TRBV29-1 and TRBJ2-5; the match to TRBD1 covers 7 bases. V shed 4 bases, J shed 4 bases, and the junction held 12 bases outside the gene matches. Germline lookup yields CDR1 SQVTM and CDR2 ANQGSEA. The CDR3 is 15 residues long. This chain's CDR3 is CSVVFGHRGRETQYF. The CDR3 DNA is TGCAGCGTTGTCTTTGGCCACAGGGGTAGAGAGACCCAGTACTTC.